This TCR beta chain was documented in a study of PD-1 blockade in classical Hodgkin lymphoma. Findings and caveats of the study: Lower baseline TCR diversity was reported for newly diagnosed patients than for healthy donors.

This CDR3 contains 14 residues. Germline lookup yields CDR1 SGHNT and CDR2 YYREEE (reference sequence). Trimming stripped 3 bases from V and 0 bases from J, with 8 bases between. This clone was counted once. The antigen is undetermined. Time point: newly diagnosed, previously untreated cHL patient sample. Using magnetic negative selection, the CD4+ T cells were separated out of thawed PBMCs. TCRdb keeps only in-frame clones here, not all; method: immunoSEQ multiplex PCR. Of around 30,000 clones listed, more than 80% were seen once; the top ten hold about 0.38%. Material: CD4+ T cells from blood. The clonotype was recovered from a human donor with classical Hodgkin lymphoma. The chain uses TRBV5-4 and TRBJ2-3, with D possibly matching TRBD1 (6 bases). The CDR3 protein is CASSWDNSTDTQYF. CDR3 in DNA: TGTGCCAGCAGCTGGGACAACAGCACAGATACGCAGTATTTT.